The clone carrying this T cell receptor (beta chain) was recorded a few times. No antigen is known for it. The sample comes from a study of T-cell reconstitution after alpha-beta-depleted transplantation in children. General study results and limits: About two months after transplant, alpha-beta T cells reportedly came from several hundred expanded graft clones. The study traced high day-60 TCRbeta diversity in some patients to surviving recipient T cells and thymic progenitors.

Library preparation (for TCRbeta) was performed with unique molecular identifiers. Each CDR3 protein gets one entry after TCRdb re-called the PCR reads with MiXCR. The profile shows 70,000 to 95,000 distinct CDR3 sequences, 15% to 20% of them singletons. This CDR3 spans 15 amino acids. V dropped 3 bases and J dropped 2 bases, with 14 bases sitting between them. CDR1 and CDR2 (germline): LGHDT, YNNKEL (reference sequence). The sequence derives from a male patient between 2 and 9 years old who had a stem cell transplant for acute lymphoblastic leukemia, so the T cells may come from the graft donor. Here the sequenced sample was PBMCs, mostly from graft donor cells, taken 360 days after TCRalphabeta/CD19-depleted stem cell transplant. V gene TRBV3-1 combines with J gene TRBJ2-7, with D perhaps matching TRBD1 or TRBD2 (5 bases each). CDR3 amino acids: CASSHSFGAAYEQYF. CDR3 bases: TGTGCCAGCAGCCACAGCTTCGGGGCTGCCTACGAGCAGTACTTC.